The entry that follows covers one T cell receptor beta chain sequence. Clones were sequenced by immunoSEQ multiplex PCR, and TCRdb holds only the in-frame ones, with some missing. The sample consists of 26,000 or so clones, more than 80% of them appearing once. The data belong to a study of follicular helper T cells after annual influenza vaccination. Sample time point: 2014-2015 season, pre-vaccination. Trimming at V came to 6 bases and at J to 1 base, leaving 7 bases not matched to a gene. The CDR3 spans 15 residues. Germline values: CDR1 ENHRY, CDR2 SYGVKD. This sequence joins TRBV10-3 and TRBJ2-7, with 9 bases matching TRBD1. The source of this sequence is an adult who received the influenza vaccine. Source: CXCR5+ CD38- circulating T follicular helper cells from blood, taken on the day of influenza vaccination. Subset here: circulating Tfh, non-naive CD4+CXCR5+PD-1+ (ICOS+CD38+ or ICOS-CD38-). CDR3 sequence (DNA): TGTGCCATCAGACCGGGACAGGGTAATTCCTACGAGCAGTACTTC. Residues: CAIRPGQGNSYEQYF.